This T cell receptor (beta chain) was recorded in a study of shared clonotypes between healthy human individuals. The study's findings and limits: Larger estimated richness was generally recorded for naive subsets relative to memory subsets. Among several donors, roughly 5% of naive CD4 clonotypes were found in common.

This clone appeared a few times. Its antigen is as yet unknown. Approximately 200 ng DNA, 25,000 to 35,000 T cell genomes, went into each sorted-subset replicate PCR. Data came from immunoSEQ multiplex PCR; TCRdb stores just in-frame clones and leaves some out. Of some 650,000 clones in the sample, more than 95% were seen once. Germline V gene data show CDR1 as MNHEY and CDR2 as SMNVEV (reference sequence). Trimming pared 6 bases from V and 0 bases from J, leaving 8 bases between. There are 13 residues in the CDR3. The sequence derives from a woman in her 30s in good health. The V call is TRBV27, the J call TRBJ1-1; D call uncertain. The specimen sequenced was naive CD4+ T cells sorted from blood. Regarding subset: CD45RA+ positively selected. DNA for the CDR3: TGTGCCAGCAGCCCCCAGATGAACACTGAAGCTTTCTTT. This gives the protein CASSPQMNTEAFF.